This T cell receptor (beta chain) is from a study of OX40 agonist ivuxolimab in advanced cancers. Study outcomes and limitations: Patients who responded partially at 0.1-3.0 mg/kg showed clonal expansion ranking among the lowest.

On this clone itself: Its antigen remains unknown.

The protocol was immunoSEQ multiplex PCR, while the TCRdb copy is restricted to in-frame clones and leaves out a portion. Of 50,000 to 70,000 clones listed, about 89% are singletons. The CDR3 is made up of 14 amino acids. CDR1 GTSNPN and CDR2 SVGIG come from the germline V gene (reference sequence). V lost 2 bases and J lost 4; bases outside the gene matches: 2. The material sequenced was CD4+ or CD8+ T cells sorted from blood, taken in a trial of the OX40 agonist ivuxolimab. This receptor was obtained from an adult with an advanced solid tumor such as melanoma, head and neck, liver or kidney cancer. The gene calls are TRBV30 and TRBJ2-5; 12 nucleotides match TRBD2. The CDR3 DNA sequence: TGTGCCTGGAGTTCGGGACTAGCGGGAGAGACCCAGTACTTC. This sequence encodes CAWSSGLAGETQYF.